These 19 T cell receptor beta chains share one sample of origin, sequenced in a study of technical replicates of blood from a few donors. The table came from immunoSEQ multiplex PCR; TCRdb's copy has only in-frame clones and leaves some out. The data hold 50,000 to 80,000 clones, with approximately 86% observed a single time. The sequenced material came from PBMCs. These receptors all come from a human donor in good health. Some clones in this sample may be carry-over from other donors' samples.

This rearrangement joins TRBV6-6 to TRBJ1-5, with no clear D. Germline lookup yields CDR1 MNHNY and CDR2 SVGAGI (reference sequence). The ends were cut back, 0 bases at V and 3 bases at J, with 6 bases in the middle. This CDR3 region has 14 residues. CDR3 sequence reads: CASSYSELNQPQHF. CDR3 bases: TGTGCCAGCAGTTACTCGGAGCTCAATCAGCCCCAGCATTTT.

This sequence joins TRBV5-6 and TRBJ2-5; 7 nucleotides agree with TRBD1. J lost 10 bases, V lost 4 bases, and 13 bases had no gene match. Germline V lookup: CDR1 SGHDT, CDR2 YYEEEE. This CDR3 contains 14 residues. CDR3 region: CASSPKQGYRDQYF. The CDR3 nucleotides are TGTGCCAGCAGCCCCAAACAGGGGTACCGGGACCAGTACTTC.

The chain is built from TRBV9 and TRBJ2-1, with D tentatively TRBD2 (6 bases). Trimming pared 4 bases from V and 7 bases from J, leaving 12 bases between. The CDR3 contains 13 residues. Per germline, CDR1 SGDLS and CDR2 YYNGEE. The CDR3 reads CASSPGVGNEQFF. CDR3 DNA sequence: TGTGCCAGCAGCCCGGGGGTGGGGAATGAGCAGTTCTTC.

This chain links TRBV7-8 with TRBJ2-3; D is perhaps TRBD2 (5 bases). The CDR3 covers 14 residues. V was shortened by 8 bases and J by 5 bases, with 17 bases between the two germline ends. In germline, CDR1 is SGHVS, CDR2 FQNEAQ. Here the CDR3 reads CASSADTRRDTQYF. The CDR3 DNA reads as TGTGCCAGCTCCGCCGACACTAGGCGAGATACGCAGTATTTT.

V and J are TRBV5-4 and TRBJ1-4; tentative D call: TRBD1 (5 bases). Germline V gene sequence: CDR1 SGHNT, CDR2 YYREEE (reference sequence). V dropped 0 bases and J dropped 0 bases, with 9 bases sitting between them. This CDR3 has 16 residues. The CDR3 protein is CASSLGQLTTNEKLFF. The CDR3 DNA reads as TGTGCCAGCAGCTTGGGACAGCTAACAACTAATGAAAAACTGTTTTTT.

V gene TRBV11-2 combines with J gene TRBJ2-7; 7 positions agree with TRBD2. Losses at the gene ends were 3 bases for V and 3 bases for J; bases not matched to a gene: 5. The CDR3 covers 14 residues. Germline values: CDR1 SGHAT, CDR2 FQNNGV. The DNA for the CDR3 is TGTGCCAGCAGCTTTGGGGGGGTAGGCTACGAGCAGTACTTC. It codes for CASSFGGVGYEQYF.

The rearrangement uses TRBV14 and TRBJ2-3; 7 positions match TRBD2. J lost 8 bases, V lost 1 base, and 21 bases had no gene match. The V gene's germline CDR1 is SGHDN and CDR2 FVKESK. The CDR3 length is 19 residues. This CDR3 is CASSQVVQKTSPLLVTQYF. CDR3 DNA: TGTGCCAGCAGCCAAGTCGTACAGAAGACTAGCCCTCTTCTGGTTACGCAGTATTTT.

The CDR3 coding sequence is TGTGCCAGCCAAAAGGGCGGGCTTAATGAAAAACTGTTTTTT. Protein sequence: CASQKGGLNEKLFF. The chain is built from TRBV19 and TRBJ1-4; D is unresolved. V dropped 9 bases and J dropped 4 bases, with 15 bases sitting between them. Germline assignment: CDR1 LNHDA and CDR2 SQIVND (reference sequence). The CDR3 consists of 14 residues.

This clone was observed a single time. The chain recombines TRBV6-1 with TRBJ1-2; 8 bases fit TRBD1. This CDR3 has 15 amino acids. The germline gives CDR1 MNHNS, CDR2 SASEGT. The junction had 12 bases not matched to a gene; V was cut back by 0 bases and J by 12 bases. The CDR3 spells CASSEAGAGGSGDTF. CDR3 nucleotide sequence: TGTGCCAGCAGTGAAGCGGGAGCAGGGGGCTCAGGAGACACCTTC.

This chain links TRBV13 with TRBJ2-7; TRBD1 matches at 8 bases. Germline-derived CDR1 and CDR2 are PRHDT and FYEKMQ (reference sequence). There are 15 residues in the CDR3. Losses at the gene ends were 1 base for V and 1 base for J; bases not matched to a gene: 3. CDR3 DNA sequence: TGTGCCAGCAGCTTAGATGGACAGGGATCCTACGAGCAGTACTTC. It specifies CASSLDGQGSYEQYF.

This clone was observed a single time. This chain joins TRBV7-2 and TRBJ1-4; 10 bases are a match to TRBD1. The CDR3 is 13 amino acids. CDR1 is SGHTA, CDR2 FQGNSA, per germline. J gave up 10 bases and V 5 bases, and 4 bases lay outside the gene matches. This CDR3 reads CASSRDRGGKLFF. As DNA, the CDR3 is TGTGCCAGCAGCCGGGACAGGGGCGGAAAACTGTTTTTT.

This chain uses TRBV30 with TRBJ1-1; 9 nucleotides align to TRBD1. V lost 3 bases, J lost 0 bases, and 8 bases stayed unmatched. CDR3 length: 16 residues. Germline V gives CDR1 GTSNPN, CDR2 SVGIG (reference sequence). In nucleotides, the CDR3 is TGTGCCTGGAGGGCCCGGGACAGGGTGATGAACACTGAAGCTTTCTTT. It yields the protein CAWRARDRVMNTEAFF.

The chain carries TRBV5-4 and TRBJ2-7; 9 bases match TRBD2. This CDR3 is 14 amino acids long. Trimming cost V 4 bases and J 2 bases; bases outside gene matches: 4. The germline gives CDR1 SGHNT, CDR2 YYREEE (reference sequence). This CDR3 is CASSHSGSPYEQYF. CDR3 in DNA: TGTGCCAGCAGCCATAGCGGGAGCCCCTACGAGCAGTACTTC.

CDR3 protein: CASSQGGTSYYEQYF. The CDR3 DNA reads TGTGCCAGCAGCCAAGGGGGCACTTCATACTACGAGCAGTACTTC. The chain has TRBV4-2 and TRBJ2-7; tentative D call: TRBD1 (5 bases). CDR3 length: 15 amino acids. CDR1 LGHNA and CDR2 YNFKEQ come from the germline V gene. Trimming stripped 1 base from V and 3 bases from J, with 13 bases between.

In regard to this clone: A read error may produce the germline difference seen at one junction end. V usage is TRBV4-3 and J usage is TRBJ1-4; D ambiguous. The CDR3 has 11 residues. Germline CDR1 and CDR2: LGHNA and YSLEER. For the CDR3, the DNA is TGCGCCAGCAGTCAAGTTCGAAAACTGTTTTTT. This sequence encodes CASSQVRKLFF.

CDR3 coding DNA: TGCGCCAGCAGCTTGGTAGCGGGGAGTTACGAGCAGTACTTC. This sequence encodes CASSLVAGSYEQYF. The chain couples TRBV5-1 to TRBJ2-7; 8 bases are a match to TRBD2. V was clipped by 0 bases and J by 4 bases; unmatched bases: 3. The CDR3 loop spans 14 amino acids. Germline CDR1 and CDR2: SGHRS and YFSETQ.

V gene TRBV29-1 combines with J gene TRBJ1-2; 7 bases are shared with TRBD1. The ends lost 0 bases at V and 2 bases at J; junction bases unmatched: 6. CDR3 length: 15 amino acids. Looked up from germline, CDR1 is SQVTM and CDR2 is ANQGSEA. The CDR3 DNA sequence: TGCAGCGTTGAAGAGAGGACAGGAGACAACTATGGCTACACCTTC. Translation gives CSVEERTGDNYGYTF.

The chain joins TRBV6-5 to TRBJ1-4, with D possibly TRBD1 on 6 matching bases. The CDR3 totals 14 residues. V lost 6 bases and J lost 4, with 12 bases in between. Germline values: CDR1 MNHEY, CDR2 SVGAGI. CDR3 residues: CASSSGQINEKLFF. The CDR3 DNA follows: TGTGCCAGCAGCTCAGGACAGATTAATGAAAAACTGTTTTTT.

The chain combines TRBV6-5 with TRBJ2-7; 7 bases are a match to TRBD2. Germline loops: CDR1 MNHEY, CDR2 SVGAGI. CDR3 length: 15 residues. J lost 5 bases, V lost 6 bases, and 13 bases had no gene match. CDR3 region: CASSGSGAGDHEQYF. The CDR3 coding sequence is TGTGCCAGCAGCGGTTCGGGCGCGGGAGACCACGAGCAGTACTTC.